The entry below describes one T cell receptor beta chain. The sample is drawn from a study of blood T cell repertoires in COVID-19. At the level of the study: Acute and convalescent COVID-19 samples came from the United States, Italy and Spain.

Using immunoSEQ multiplex PCR, the repertoire was profiled, and TCRdb retains in-frame clones only, with some absent. The sample holds 45,000 to 55,000 clones, approximately 70% seen once. The CDR3 covers 17 residues. V gave up 4 bases and J gave up 0 bases; unmatched junction bases: 7. Germline values: CDR1 SGHVS, CDR2 FNYEAQ. The TCR sequence derives from an older woman with acute or convalescent COVID-19. The rearrangement joins TRBV7-6 to TRBJ1-3; 9 bases map to TRBD1. The sample taken for sequencing was peripheral blood. In DNA, the CDR3 is TGTGCCAGCAGCTCCATCCGGGACAGGGACTCTGGAAACACCATATATTTT. This codes for CASSSIRDRDSGNTIYF. Combining the CDR3 with reference TRBV7-6 and TRBJ1-3 gives the whole variable domain GAGVSQSPRYKVTKRGQDVALRCDPISGHVSLYWYRQALGQGPEFLTYFNYEAQQDKSGLPNDRFSAERPEGSISTLTIQRTEQRDSAMYRCASSSIRDRDSGNTIYFGEGSWLTVV.